A selection of T cell receptor beta chains follows, all from one sample in a study of control samples from healthy donors and cancer patients. TCRdb's copy holds only in-frame clones and misses some; the assay was immunoSEQ multiplex PCR. The sample holds some 79,000 clones, around 89% seen once. The sample was blood. These receptor sequences come from a man in his forties or fifties in good health. Each CDR3 is given without its conserved first and last residue. Each record gives: V gene, J gene, CDR3 protein.

v_call: TRBV19; j_call: TRBJ1-5; cdr3_aa: ASSARGFAVNSNQPQH
v_call: TRBV5-6; j_call: TRBJ1-6; cdr3_aa: ASSLDSNSPLH
v_call: TRBV7-8; j_call: TRBJ2-7; cdr3_aa: ASSLEAGPSYEQY
v_call: TRBV19; j_call: TRBJ1-1; cdr3_aa: ASSASGTANTEAF
v_call: TRBV18; j_call: TRBJ1-6; cdr3_aa: ASSGTGSNNSPLH
v_call: TRBV6-6; j_call: TRBJ2-1; cdr3_aa: ASSLGRDYYNEQF
v_call: TRBV27; j_call: TRBJ1-2; cdr3_aa: DRFLLPFHHGYT
v_call: TRBV6-4; j_call: TRBJ1-5; cdr3_aa: ASSESRAAPQH
v_call: TRBV27; j_call: TRBJ1-1; cdr3_aa: ASSLGGLNTEAF
v_call: TRBV18; j_call: TRBJ1-5; cdr3_aa: ASSPTSAGPNQPQH
v_call: TRBV5-4; j_call: TRBJ1-1; cdr3_aa: ASSLGRQPATEAF
v_call: TRBV27; j_call: TRBJ1-5; cdr3_aa: ASSPVQPQH
v_call: TRBV7-8; j_call: TRBJ1-4; cdr3_aa: ASSLAAGGGSNEKLF
v_call: TRBV27; j_call: TRBJ2-1; cdr3_aa: ASSLALAGGLAYNEQF
v_call: TRBV24-1; j_call: TRBJ2-3; cdr3_aa: ATSDSYSGGDRTDTQY
v_call: TRBV5-1; j_call: TRBJ1-4; cdr3_aa: ASSLATGANEKLF
v_call: TRBV18; j_call: TRBJ1-2; cdr3_aa: ASSQRGRAADYGYT
v_call: TRBV19; j_call: TRBJ1-3; cdr3_aa: ASSIGGAQGNTIY
v_call: TRBV4-1; j_call: TRBJ1-5; cdr3_aa: ASSPDRGSNQPQH
v_call: TRBV7-2; j_call: TRBJ1-2; cdr3_aa: ASSSSGVGYGYT
v_call: TRBV1; j_call: TRBJ1-1; cdr3_aa: TSSVRAEAF
v_call: TRBV12-3/TRBV12-4; j_call: TRBJ1-3; cdr3_aa: ASSFGSGNTIY
v_call: TRBV9; j_call: TRBJ1-2; cdr3_aa: ASSPEGGDYGGYT
v_call: TRBV2; j_call: TRBJ2-7; cdr3_aa: ASRPGQGYEQY
v_call: TRBV5-6; j_call: TRBJ2-1; cdr3_aa: ASSLGIGTGNYNEQF
v_call: TRBV6-5; j_call: TRBJ1-5; cdr3_aa: ASSSGGYQPQH
v_call: TRBV14; j_call: TRBJ1-4; cdr3_aa: ASSPLAGEEKLF
v_call: TRBV5-6; j_call: TRBJ2-2; cdr3_aa: ASRRGRSVTGELF